This is a list of T cell receptor beta chains from one sample in a study of cytomegalovirus exposure and HLA in healthy donors. Clones were read by immunoSEQ multiplex PCR, and TCRdb kept only the in-frame ones, dropping some. Altogether about 95,000 clones are present, 85% being singletons, with the ten largest covering 20% to 25%. Material for sequencing was PBMCs. The receptors shown here come from a man younger than 35 in good health and CMV-seropositive. Both conserved end residues are part of each CDR3. Size tells how often a clone was seen (once, few, many) or the class of an expanded clone, and some rows leave it out.

>15|-|TRBV5-5|TRBJ2-6
CASSTGTVGANVLTF
>13|-|TRBV6-5|TRBJ2-7
CASSKGQGNEQYF
>12|-|TRBV18|TRBJ1-2
CASSPYGDGYTF
>15|once|TRBV10-3|TRBJ2-7
CAISDRGLDSSEQYF
>16|once|TRBV28|TRBJ2-1
CASSLIGGYYYNEQFF
>15|-|TRBV7-9|TRBJ2-5
CASSYRQGAGETQYF
>15|once|TRBV5-1|TRBJ2-5
CASSYQAGGEETQYF
>17|-|TRBV4-2|TRBJ1-3
CASSQDLTAQAGNTIYF
>12|-|TRBV30|TRBJ2-5
CAWSRGQETQYF
>16|-|TRBV6-6|TRBJ2-7
CASSYLGQGPTYEQYF
>14|-|TRBV7-9|TRBJ1-5
CASSLGGGNQPQHF
>15|-|TRBV28|TRBJ1-5
CASSLGTIYNQPQHF
>17|-|TRBV18|TRBJ1-5
CASSPTRTGVNNQPQHF
>13|-|TRBV9|TRBJ2-7
CASSVGEGYEQYF